These T cell receptor beta chains were read from a single sample in a study of T cell responses to AZD1222 COVID-19 vaccine. The method was immunoSEQ multiplex PCR; TCRdb's version includes in-frame clones alone and lacks a portion of them. The table records some 140,000 clones, over 75% of them present only once. The sample was peripheral blood, taken 28 days after the second dose of the MenACWY control vaccine. The receptors shown here come from an adult who received the MenACWY meningococcal vaccine as a control. The CDR3 runs from the conserved cysteine through the conserved F or W. The D gene is left open where the match is weak. Rows give clone size only sometimes, using once, few, many, or a class for an expanded clone.

J gene: TRBJ1-5
V gene: TRBV6-1
clone size: .
D gene: .
CDR3 DNA: TGTGCCAGCAGTGAACAGCTGGGACTGGGGTATCAGCCCCAGCATTTT
CDR3 protein: CASSEQLGLGYQPQHF

J gene: TRBJ1-4
V gene: TRBV19
clone size: .
D gene: TRBD1
CDR3 DNA: TGTGCCAGTAGTGCAACAGGGGCGAGGGCTAATGAAAAACTGTTTTTT
CDR3 protein: CASSATGARANEKLFF

J gene: TRBJ2-1
V gene: TRBV24-1
clone size: .
D gene: .
CDR3 DNA: TGTGCCACCTCACAAGGTTCTGGTGAGCAGTTCTTC
CDR3 protein: CATSQGSGEQFF

J gene: TRBJ2-7
V gene: TRBV24-1
clone size: .
D gene: .
CDR3 DNA: TGTGCCACCAGTGATTCCTCGAGGGGGGGACTCTACGAGCAGTACTTC
CDR3 protein: CATSDSSRGGLYEQYF

J gene: TRBJ2-1
V gene: TRBV7-9
clone size: .
D gene: TRBD2
CDR3 DNA: TGTGCCAGCAGCGACCTCAGTTTACTAGCGGGATTAGTCTATGAGCAGTTCTTC
CDR3 protein: CASSDLSLLAGLVYEQFF

J gene: TRBJ1-5
V gene: TRBV6-2/TRBV6-3
clone size: .
D gene: .
CDR3 DNA: TGTGCCAGCAGTACCCGGAGTAGCAATCAGCCCCAGCATTTT
CDR3 protein: CASSTRSSNQPQHF

J gene: TRBJ1-6
V gene: TRBV9
clone size: .
D gene: .
CDR3 DNA: TGTGCCAGCAGCGTAGTAGGTACGGATTCACCCCTCCACTTT
CDR3 protein: CASSVVGTDSPLHF

J gene: TRBJ2-1
V gene: TRBV7-8
clone size: .
D gene: .
CDR3 DNA: TGTGCCAGCAGCTTAGCAGGGTTCCATGAGCAGTTCTTC
CDR3 protein: CASSLAGFHEQFF

J gene: TRBJ2-5
V gene: TRBV5-1
clone size: .
D gene: .
CDR3 DNA: TGCGCCAGCAGCTTGGAGGCTTGGGAGACCCAGTACTTC
CDR3 protein: CASSLEAWETQYF

J gene: TRBJ2-1
V gene: TRBV7-9
clone size: .
D gene: .
CDR3 DNA: TGTGCCAGCAGCTTATGGGGGGTTAGAAAGGATGAGCAGTTCTTC
CDR3 protein: CASSLWGVRKDEQFF

J gene: TRBJ2-2
V gene: TRBV19
clone size: few
D gene: .
CDR3 DNA: TGTGCCAGTGGGACCCTCGGGCCAAACACCGGGGAGCTGTTTTTT
CDR3 protein: CASGTLGPNTGELFF

J gene: TRBJ1-6
V gene: TRBV24-1
clone size: .
D gene: .
CDR3 DNA: TGTGCCACCAGTCGGGACGTTGAATCACCCCTCCACTTT
CDR3 protein: CATSRDVESPLHF

J gene: TRBJ1-1
V gene: TRBV5-1
clone size: .
D gene: TRBD1
CDR3 DNA: TGCGCCAGCAGCCCAGACGGACAGGGGAACACTGAAGCTTTCTTT
CDR3 protein: CASSPDGQGNTEAFF

J gene: TRBJ2-1
V gene: TRBV6-1
clone size: .
D gene: TRBD2
CDR3 DNA: TGTGCCAGCAGTGAGGGGGGACTAGTCTACAATGAGCAGTTCTTC
CDR3 protein: CASSEGGLVYNEQFF

J gene: TRBJ1-3
V gene: TRBV30
clone size: .
D gene: .
CDR3 DNA: TGTGCCTGGACCCCGGGTGGAAACACCATATATTTT
CDR3 protein: CAWTPGGNTIYF

J gene: TRBJ2-5
V gene: TRBV28
clone size: once
D gene: .
CDR3 DNA: TGTGCCAGCAGAGGGGAGCGGGAGACCCAGTACTTC
CDR3 protein: CASRGERETQYF

J gene: TRBJ1-2
V gene: TRBV6-5
clone size: .
D gene: .
CDR3 DNA: TGTGCCAGCAGTTACTCTCAGGGGAGTTACTCTGGCTACACCTTC
CDR3 protein: CASSYSQGSYSGYTF

J gene: TRBJ2-7
V gene: TRBV7-8
clone size: .
D gene: TRBD1
CDR3 DNA: TGTGCCAGCAGCTTAGGTGCAGGGGGCGAGGACGAGCAGTACTTC
CDR3 protein: CASSLGAGGEDEQYF

J gene: TRBJ1-2
V gene: TRBV24-1
clone size: few
D gene: .
CDR3 DNA: TGTGCCACCAGTGATCCGGGCCGGGGGCTCGGCTACACCTTC
CDR3 protein: CATSDPGRGLGYTF

J gene: TRBJ1-2
V gene: TRBV19
clone size: .
D gene: .
CDR3 DNA: TGTGCCAGTAGTGCACAGGGCCAAGCTAACTATGGCTACACCTTC
CDR3 protein: CASSAQGQANYGYTF

J gene: TRBJ2-7
V gene: TRBV5-1
clone size: .
D gene: TRBD1
CDR3 DNA: TGCGCCAGCAGCCCTAGTTCCGTACAGGGGTACGAGCAGTACTTC
CDR3 protein: CASSPSSVQGYEQYF

J gene: TRBJ2-2
V gene: TRBV5-6
clone size: .
D gene: .
CDR3 DNA: TGTGCCAGCAGCTTGGGCCCGGGGGAGGCCGGGGAGCTGTTTTTT
CDR3 protein: CASSLGPGEAGELFF

J gene: TRBJ1-4
V gene: TRBV20-1
clone size: .
D gene: .
CDR3 DNA: TGCAGTGCTAGGGTTGGGGAAAAACTGTTTTTT
CDR3 protein: CSARVGEKLFF

J gene: TRBJ1-1
V gene: TRBV27
clone size: .
D gene: .
CDR3 DNA: TGTGCCAGCAGTTTAATCCGGGCGGCCATGAACACTGAAGCTTTCTTT
CDR3 protein: CASSLIRAAMNTEAFF

J gene: TRBJ1-5
V gene: TRBV19
clone size: .
D gene: .
CDR3 DNA: TGTGCCAGTACCATATGGGGGCCCAATCAGCCCCAGCATTTT
CDR3 protein: CASTIWGPNQPQHF

J gene: TRBJ1-6
V gene: TRBV27
clone size: .
D gene: .
CDR3 DNA: TGTGCCAGCAGTTTATCGAAGGATTCACCCCTCCACTTT
CDR3 protein: CASSLSKDSPLHF

J gene: TRBJ1-1
V gene: TRBV3-1/TRBV3-2
clone size: .
D gene: .
CDR3 DNA: TGTGCCAGCAGCCAAGGAGGGTCGACTGAAGCTTTCTTT
CDR3 protein: CASSQGGSTEAFF

J gene: TRBJ2-2
V gene: TRBV3-1/TRBV3-2
clone size: .
D gene: TRBD1
CDR3 DNA: TGTGCCAGCAGCCAAGGCAGGGGGCAGGACACCGGGGAGCTGTTTTTT
CDR3 protein: CASSQGRGQDTGELFF

J gene: TRBJ1-1
V gene: TRBV11-2
clone size: .
D gene: TRBD1
CDR3 DNA: TGTGCCAGCAGAGAAATACAGGGGAGTGGTAGGGAAGCTTTCTTT
CDR3 protein: CASREIQGSGREAFF

J gene: TRBJ2-3
V gene: TRBV25-1
clone size: .
D gene: TRBD2
CDR3 DNA: TGTGCCAGCACTGGAGCGGGGAGCACAGATACGCAGTATTTT
CDR3 protein: CASTGAGSTDTQYF

J gene: TRBJ2-3
V gene: TRBV6-2/TRBV6-3
clone size: .
D gene: TRBD1
CDR3 DNA: TGTGCCAGCAGTTACTGGTTGGGACAGGGCACAGATACGCAGTATTTT
CDR3 protein: CASSYWLGQGTDTQYF

J gene: TRBJ1-3
V gene: TRBV4-1
clone size: few
D gene: TRBD1
CDR3 DNA: TGCGCCAGCAGCCCAGGACAGGGTGGAAACACCATATATTTT
CDR3 protein: CASSPGQGGNTIYF

J gene: TRBJ1-1
V gene: TRBV27
clone size: .
D gene: TRBD1
CDR3 DNA: TGTGCCAGCGGTCCTCCAGGGGGTAGAAGGAACACTGAAGCTTTCTTT
CDR3 protein: CASGPPGGRRNTEAFF

J gene: TRBJ2-3
V gene: TRBV10-3
clone size: .
D gene: .
CDR3 DNA: TGTGCCATCAGTGAGTCGGGTGCAAGCGGGTCTAGCACAGATACGCAGTATTTT
CDR3 protein: CAISESGASGSSTDTQYF

J gene: TRBJ2-3
V gene: TRBV7-8
clone size: .
D gene: .
CDR3 DNA: TGTGCCAGCAGCTTAGGCCGCGGGGCCGAGACAGATACGCAGTATTTT
CDR3 protein: CASSLGRGAETDTQYF

J gene: TRBJ2-1
V gene: TRBV19
clone size: .
D gene: TRBD1
CDR3 DNA: TGTGCCAGTAGTGGGACAGGGGGATTTGAGCAGTTCTTC
CDR3 protein: CASSGTGGFEQFF

J gene: TRBJ1-3
V gene: TRBV6-5
clone size: .
D gene: .
CDR3 DNA: TGTGCCAGCAGCCTAGACATCGAAAGAGGAAACACCATATATTTT
CDR3 protein: CASSLDIERGNTIYF

J gene: TRBJ1-5
V gene: TRBV5-3
clone size: few
D gene: TRBD1
CDR3 DNA: TGTGCCAGAAGAAAGGACAGGGGGAGCAATCAGCCCCAGCATTTT
CDR3 protein: CARRKDRGSNQPQHF

J gene: TRBJ2-3
V gene: TRBV4-2
clone size: .
D gene: TRBD2
CDR3 DNA: TGTGCCAGCAGCCAAGAACAGGCGACTAGCGCTAGCACAGATACGCAGTATTTT
CDR3 protein: CASSQEQATSASTDTQYF

J gene: TRBJ1-6
V gene: TRBV5-1
clone size: .
D gene: .
CDR3 DNA: TGCGCCAGCAGCTTGGAGGGCGGTTCACCCCTCCACTTT
CDR3 protein: CASSLEGGSPLHF

J gene: TRBJ2-3
V gene: TRBV9
clone size: .
D gene: .
CDR3 DNA: TGTGCCAGCAGCGGGGGTAGCGGCAACACAGATACGCAGTATTTT
CDR3 protein: CASSGGSGNTDTQYF

J gene: TRBJ2-7
V gene: TRBV27
clone size: .
D gene: .
CDR3 DNA: TGTGCCAGCAGTTGGACGGGGAGCTCCTACGAGCAGTACTTC
CDR3 protein: CASSWTGSSYEQYF

J gene: TRBJ2-3
V gene: TRBV6-1
clone size: .
D gene: .
CDR3 DNA: TGTGCCAGCAGTGAATTAGGGTATACGCAGTATTTT
CDR3 protein: CASSELGYTQYF

J gene: TRBJ1-1
V gene: TRBV19
clone size: .
D gene: .
CDR3 DNA: TGTGCCAGCTTCGGTTCATTCAACTTGTTTGGGACTGAAGCTTTCTTT
CDR3 protein: CASFGSFNLFGTEAFF

J gene: TRBJ1-1
V gene: TRBV3-1/TRBV3-2
clone size: .
D gene: .
CDR3 DNA: TGTGCCAGCAGCCACAGGCTGAACACTGAAGCTTTCTTT
CDR3 protein: CASSHRLNTEAFF

J gene: TRBJ2-5
V gene: TRBV6-2/TRBV6-3
clone size: .
D gene: TRBD2
CDR3 DNA: TGTGCCAGCAGCCGGACTAGCGGGAGAAAGACCCAGTACTTC
CDR3 protein: CASSRTSGRKTQYF

J gene: TRBJ2-7
V gene: TRBV4-1
clone size: .
D gene: .
CDR3 DNA: TGCGCCAGCAGCCAACCGCCGGGACCCCTACCCGCCTACGAGCAGTACTTC
CDR3 protein: CASSQPPGPLPAYEQYF

J gene: TRBJ2-3
V gene: TRBV11-3
clone size: .
D gene: .
CDR3 DNA: TGTGCCAGCAGCGGAGGTTCATCGACAGTAGATACGCAGTATTTT
CDR3 protein: CASSGGSSTVDTQYF

J gene: TRBJ2-2
V gene: TRBV5-1
clone size: .
D gene: .
CDR3 DNA: TGCGCCAGCAGCTTGACAGGAACCACCGGGGAGCTGTTTTTT
CDR3 protein: CASSLTGTTGELFF

J gene: TRBJ2-7
V gene: TRBV7-2
clone size: .
D gene: .
CDR3 DNA: TGTGCCAGCAGCTTCCCCGGGACGGGAGTTCACTTCGAGCAGTACTTC
CDR3 protein: CASSFPGTGVHFEQYF

J gene: TRBJ1-5
V gene: TRBV27
clone size: .
D gene: .
CDR3 DNA: TGTGCCAGCAGTTTCGGGGCAGGAAATCAGCCCCAGCATTTT
CDR3 protein: CASSFGAGNQPQHF

J gene: TRBJ1-2
V gene: TRBV9
clone size: few
D gene: .
CDR3 DNA: TGTGCCAGCAGCCCCGAAGACAGGCCAAACTATGGCTACACCTTC
CDR3 protein: CASSPEDRPNYGYTF

J gene: TRBJ2-3
V gene: TRBV5-6
clone size: .
D gene: TRBD2
CDR3 DNA: TGTGCCAGCAGCTTGGTGACTAGCGGGGGGATGGGCACAGATACGCAGTATTTT
CDR3 protein: CASSLVTSGGMGTDTQYF

J gene: TRBJ1-3
V gene: TRBV5-6
clone size: .
D gene: TRBD1
CDR3 DNA: TGTGCCAGCAGCTTCGCGACAGGGGGACGGGGAAACACCATATATTTT
CDR3 protein: CASSFATGGRGNTIYF

J gene: TRBJ2-1
V gene: TRBV24-1
clone size: .
D gene: .
CDR3 DNA: TGTGCCACCAGTGATTTGCCGGGGGATGAGCAGTTCTTC
CDR3 protein: CATSDLPGDEQFF

J gene: TRBJ1-4
V gene: TRBV30
clone size: .
D gene: TRBD1
CDR3 DNA: TGTGCCTGGACAGGGACAGGAAGGAATGAAAAACTGTTTTTT
CDR3 protein: CAWTGTGRNEKLFF

J gene: TRBJ2-1
V gene: TRBV9
clone size: .
D gene: TRBD2
CDR3 DNA: TGTGCCAGCAGCGTCGACGGACTAGCGGGAATCAATGAGCAGTTCTTC
CDR3 protein: CASSVDGLAGINEQFF

J gene: TRBJ2-1
V gene: TRBV13
clone size: .
D gene: .
CDR3 DNA: TGTGCCAGCAGACGAATCCTGTCGACTGGTGAGCAGTTCTTC
CDR3 protein: CASRRILSTGEQFF

J gene: TRBJ1-3
V gene: TRBV11-2
clone size: .
D gene: TRBD1
CDR3 DNA: TGTGCCAGCAGCCCAAGGACAGGGCGGGTAACTGGAAACACCATATATTTT
CDR3 protein: CASSPRTGRVTGNTIYF

J gene: TRBJ2-7
V gene: TRBV12-3/TRBV12-4
clone size: once
D gene: TRBD1
CDR3 DNA: TGTGCCAGCAGTCTGACAGGGTACGAGCAGTACTTC
CDR3 protein: CASSLTGYEQYF